The 3 T cell receptor beta chains below come from one sample, sequenced in a study of blood T cell repertoires in COVID-19. The protocol was immunoSEQ multiplex PCR, while the TCRdb copy is restricted to in-frame clones and leaves out a portion. The sample shows roughly 180,000 clones, 82% of them seen only once. Material for sequencing was PBMCs or T cells enriched from blood (not recorded which). The receptors were gathered from a man in his 60s who had recovered from COVID-19.

This clone appeared once. The chain couples TRBV25-1 to TRBJ2-7; D unclear. Trimming took off 4 bases at V and 0 bases at J, with 13 bases between the two ends. Germline CDR1 MGHDK, CDR2 SYGVNS. This CDR3 comprises 15 residues. The CDR3, as DNA: TGTGCCAGCAGTGCCCCAGCGAAGAGCTCCTACGAGCAGTACTTC. As protein: CASSAPAKSSYEQYF.

V usage is TRBV12-3 or TRBV12-4 and J usage is TRBJ1-6; no clear D. This CDR3 has 12 residues. Deletions cut 4 bases from V and 6 bases from J, with 4 bases between. The CDR3 coding sequence is TGTGCCAGCAGTTGGGCTAATTCACCCCTCCACTTT. It translates to CASSWANSPLHF.

This chain connects TRBV5-1 to TRBJ1-4; TRBD1 matches 7 bases. V trimming: 0 bases; J trimming: 5 bases; junction bases outside the gene matches: 4. Germline V gives CDR1 SGHRS, CDR2 YFSETQ. The CDR3 length is 15 residues. The CDR3 region is CASSLGPTGNEKLFF. In nucleotides, the CDR3 is TGCGCCAGCAGCTTGGGGCCGACAGGGAATGAAAAACTGTTTTTT.